This T cell receptor beta chain was documented in a study of T cell responses to AZD1222 COVID-19 vaccine. With respect to this clone: Its antigen is not known.

The assay was immunoSEQ multiplex PCR, and TCRdb's table has in-frame clones only and misses some. Counted here are 130,000 or so clones, about nine tenths occurring once; the ten biggest clones make up roughly a tenth. Notes on the study in general: Unmutated variant regions are reportedly targeted by nearly half of spike-specific TCRs.

Trimming took 1 base from V and 2 from J, leaving 8 bases between them. CDR1 is SGHAT, CDR2 FQNNGV, per germline. The CDR3 extends over 14 amino acids. The chain has TRBV11-2 and TRBJ1-1; D remains ambiguous. Here the sequenced sample was peripheral blood, taken 28 days after the second AZD1222 dose. The clonotype was recovered from an adult who received the AZD1222 COVID-19 vaccine. The CDR3 DNA reads TGTGCCAGCAGCTTAGCGTGGGGAAACACTGAAGCTTTCTTT. It specifies CASSLAWGNTEAFF.